These 14 T cell receptor beta chains were all obtained from the same sample, sequenced in a study of T-cell memory formation after mild COVID-19 (dated by TCRdb to the early 2020s). Libraries came from 5' RACE. The instrument given in TCRdb is Illumina NovaSeq 6000. TCRdb reran the public reads through fastp at Q25 and MiXCR, keeping productive beta chains. Under each unique CDR3 protein, matching rows form one entry showing the most common genes and DNA. The sample data list about 410,000 distinct CDR3 sequences, and around 22% of these were observed just once. The ten largest clones represent 13% of the sample. The sample comprised PBMCs or a T cell subset sorted from them (not recorded which). Receptor source: an adult woman who had mild COVID-19 (a few samples of this study predate the infection). The sample titles of this study are shuffled in the database, so cell type and time point are left out; the donor was told from shared clones.

The chain links TRBV2 to TRBJ2-5; maybe TRBD2 (6 bases). This CDR3 is built from 15 residues. Germline values: CDR1 SNHLY, CDR2 FYNNEI. V lost 3 bases and J 6 bases, leaving 17 bases between the germline ends. The CDR3 spells CASSEEAGHHKTQYF. CDR3 nucleotides: TGTGCCAGCAGTGAGGAGGCGGGGCACCACAAGACCCAGTACTTC. Combining the CDR3 with reference TRBV2 and TRBJ2-5 gives the whole variable domain EPEVTQTPSHQVTQMGQEVILRCVPISNHLYFYWYRQILGQKVEFLVSFYNNEISEKSEIFDDQFSVERPDGSNFTLKIRSTKLEDSAMYFCASSEEAGHHKTQYFGPGTRLLVL.

This chain connects TRBV3-1 to TRBJ2-5; the D is unclear. Trimming removed 4 bases at V and 0 bases at J, with 15 bases between. CDR1 and CDR2 (germline): LGHDT, YNNKEL (reference sequence). This CDR3 comprises 16 residues. This CDR3 is CASSLRGRLYQETQYF. In DNA, the CDR3 is TGTGCCAGCAGCCTTAGAGGCAGACTGTACCAAGAGACCCAGTACTTC.

The chain couples TRBV4-2 to TRBJ2-2; the match to TRBD2 covers 7 bases. There are 16 residues in the CDR3. The V segment lost 3 bases and the J segment 4 bases; nucleotides outside the gene matches: 8. Germline assignment: CDR1 LGHNA and CDR2 YNFKEQ. CDR3 region: CASSHYLAVGTGELFF. CDR3 DNA: TGTGCCAGCAGCCACTACCTAGCGGTGGGCACCGGGGAGCTGTTTTTT.

The V call is TRBV6-5, the J call TRBJ1-1; the D is unclear. Germline CDR1 is MNHEY and CDR2 is SVGAGI. With 6 bases removed from V and 10 bases from J, the gap between germline ends came to 12 bases. This CDR3 is 11 amino acids long. As DNA, the CDR3 is TGTGCCAGCAGGAACTCTGGCGGAGCTTTCTTT. Protein: CASRNSGGAFF.

This clonotype has ten or more counts. The chain is built from TRBV19 and TRBJ2-5; D remains unclear. V lost 3 bases, J lost 4 bases, and 9 bases lay in between. CDR1 and CDR2 (germline): LNHDA, SQIVND (reference sequence). The CDR3 runs 13 residues. As DNA, the CDR3 is TGTGCCAGTAGTATCAAGCGTGGAGAGACCCAGTACTTC. Protein: CASSIKRGETQYF.

In this sample, this clonotype turned up many times. The V and J genes are TRBV15 and TRBJ2-5; D may be TRBD1 or TRBD2 (6 bases each). Germline V gene data show CDR1 as LNHNV and CDR2 as YYDKDF (reference sequence). V was shortened by 3 bases and J by 2 bases, with 13 bases between the two germline ends. CDR3 size: 15 residues. CDR3 nucleotide sequence: TGTGCCACCAGCAGGAGACTAGGGGGTCAAGAGACCCAGTACTTC. It yields the protein CATSRRLGGQETQYF.

The rearrangement links TRBV6-6 to TRBJ1-1; D may be TRBD1 (6 bases). Germline V gene data show CDR1 as MNHNY and CDR2 as SVGAGI (reference sequence). The CDR3 runs 15 residues. Between the trimmed V and J ends, which lost 4 bases and 3 bases, there was a span of 15 bases. CDR3 DNA: TGTGCCAGCAGTTCCCTTGAGGGGGGGTACACTGAAGCTTTCTTT. Its translation is CASSSLEGGYTEAFF.

This clonotype was observed a handful of times. V gene TRBV12-3 or TRBV12-4 combines with J gene TRBJ2-1; D is unresolved. This CDR3 has 15 amino acids. V was cut by 1 base and J by 2 bases, with 9 bases left in between. CDR3 sequence: CASSLGGRTYNEQFF. CDR3 sequence (DNA): TGTGCCAGCAGTTTAGGTGGTCGCACCTACAATGAGCAGTTCTTC.

V and J are TRBV7-3 and TRBJ1-2; D remains ambiguous. Germline CDR1 reads SGHTA; CDR2 reads FQGTGA. V lost 5 bases and J lost 6, with 16 bases in between. The CDR3 totals 14 residues. DNA of the CDR3: TGTGCCAGCAGCCCCCGGCCTTCCGATAATGGCTACACCTTC. Amino acid sequence: CASSPRPSDNGYTF.

This clonotype was seen only a few times. CDR3 nucleotides: TGTGCCACCAGTGACTCCGGGAGGGCCTTAAATGAGCAGTTCTTC. Translated: CATSDSGRALNEQFF. The rearrangement links TRBV24-1 to TRBJ2-1; TRBD2 matches at 8 bases. V trimming: 4 bases; J trimming: 7 bases; junction bases outside the gene matches: 8. Germline V CDR1 and CDR2: KGHDR, SFDVKD. The CDR3 loop spans 15 amino acids.

This clonotype was counted between two and nine times. The V gene is TRBV7-3, the J gene TRBJ2-1, with 7 bases aligning to TRBD2. The CDR3 extends over 14 amino acids. In germline, CDR1 is SGHTA, CDR2 FQGTGA. V shed 0 bases, J shed 12 bases, and the junction held 8 bases outside the gene matches. The CDR3 region is CASSLTGDYAGQFF. For the CDR3, the DNA is TGTGCCAGCAGCTTAACTGGGGACTACGCGGGGCAGTTCTTC.

This clonotype showed up just a few times. The rearrangement links TRBV7-9 to TRBJ1-1, with D possibly TRBD1 on 5 matching bases. The V and J ends lost 0 bases and 11 bases respectively, with 10 bases between them. Germline assignment: CDR1 SEHNR and CDR2 FQNEAQ (reference sequence). This CDR3 has 12 residues. In DNA, the CDR3 is TGTGCCAGCAGCTTAGCGGAGGGGACGGCTTTCTTT. Protein product: CASSLAEGTAFF.

The chain joins TRBV20-1 to TRBJ1-1; D is ambiguous. Germline V gene lookup returns CDR1 DFQATT and CDR2 SNEGSKA (reference sequence). This CDR3 comprises 14 residues. The germline V and J ends were trimmed by 3 bases and 4 bases, with 15 bases remaining between them. The CDR3: CSARLDGRGTEAFF. Written as DNA, the CDR3 is TGCAGTGCTAGGCTTGACGGTCGCGGCACTGAAGCTTTCTTT.

V is TRBV5-1 and J is TRBJ2-5, with 11 bases matching TRBD2. The CDR3 covers 16 residues. Germline lookup yields CDR1 SGHRS and CDR2 YFSETQ. J lost 1 base, V lost 4 bases, and 6 bases had no gene match. The CDR3: CASSLTSGELQETQYF. CDR3 nucleotides: TGCGCCAGCAGCCTGACTAGCGGGGAACTCCAAGAGACCCAGTACTTC.